Shown below are 8 T cell receptor beta chains from a single sample sequenced in a study of T-cell memory formation after mild COVID-19. TCRdb analysed the 5' RACE reads with MiXCR anew, one entry per CDR3 protein. The sample records around 320,000 distinct CDR3 sequences, approximately 29% being singletons. The source material was PBMCs or a T cell subset sorted from them (not recorded which). The receptors originated from an adult woman who had mild COVID-19 (a few samples of this study predate the infection). Cell type and time point are not known.

This chain links TRBV6-5 with TRBJ1-3, with a possible D match to TRBD1 (6 bases). The CDR3 loop spans 15 amino acids. Per germline, CDR1 MNHEY and CDR2 SVGAGI. The V gene lost 6 bases and the J gene lost 0 bases, with 12 bases spanning the gap. The CDR3 sequence: CASRSGQHSGNTIYF. For the CDR3, the DNA is TGTGCCAGCAGGTCAGGACAGCACTCTGGAAACACCATATATTTT.

The CDR3 sequence: CASRTKAAYEQYF. DNA of the CDR3: TGTGCCAGCAGAACCAAGGCAGCTTACGAGCAGTACTTC. The rearrangement uses TRBV6-2 or TRBV6-3 and TRBJ2-7; D unresolved. V lost 6 bases to trimming and J lost 4 bases, with 13 bases between them. The CDR3 loop spans 13 amino acids. Germline values: CDR1 MNHEY, CDR2 SVGEGT.

This chain joins TRBV2 and TRBJ1-1; 7 bases are a match to TRBD1. Germline V gene data show CDR1 as SNHLY and CDR2 as FYNNEI. The CDR3 runs 16 residues. V trimming: 7 bases; J trimming: 1 base; junction bases outside the gene matches: 12. The CDR3 DNA sequence: TGTGCCAGCAAGGGCCCCCAAAGGACAGGGAACACTGAAGCTTTCTTT. It yields the protein CASKGPQRTGNTEAFF.

Only a few counts were recorded for this clonotype. CDR3 sequence (DNA): TGCGCCAGCAGCCGCCCCCCAGACAGCGGCTACACCTTC. This sequence encodes CASSRPPDSGYTF. The rearrangement uses TRBV5-1 and TRBJ1-2; maybe TRBD1 (5 bases). The germline CDR1 and CDR2 sequences are SGHRS and YFSETQ. Trimming pared 4 bases from V and 8 bases from J, leaving 15 bases between. This CDR3 contains 13 residues.

CDR3 bases: TGTGCCAGCAGTCCCCTTGTTGGGACCCCGTGGGAGACCCAGTACTTC. Its translation: CASSPLVGTPWETQYF. The genes are TRBV6-2 or TRBV6-3 and TRBJ2-5; D may correspond to TRBD1 or TRBD2 (5 bases each). The CDR3 spans 16 residues. Germline CDR1 and CDR2: MNHEY and SVGEGT. V lost 5 bases, J lost 5 bases, and 21 bases lay in between.

This clonotype was seen a few times. The chain recombines TRBV5-6 with TRBJ2-5, with unresolved D. Germline values: CDR1 SGHDT, CDR2 YYEEEE. There are 14 residues in the CDR3. V was cut by 0 bases and J by 5 bases, with 11 bases left in between. CDR3 in DNA: TGTGCCAGCAGCTTGGCCTTGGATGAGGAGACCCAGTACTTC. It encodes CASSLALDEETQYF.

This clonotype occurred a few times. V is TRBV9 and J is TRBJ2-2; TRBD2 aligns across 11 bases. Germline V lookup: CDR1 SGDLS, CDR2 YYNGEE. V dropped 3 bases and J dropped 5; count of bases not matched to a gene: 9. The CDR3 is 17 residues long. CDR3 bases: TGTGCCAGCAGCGATCCCACCGGGACTAGCGGAACCGGGGAGCTGTTTTTT. Its protein is CASSDPTGTSGTGELFF.

This sequence joins TRBV6-5 and TRBJ1-2; D is ambiguous. The CDR3 loop spans 15 amino acids. Germline assignment: CDR1 MNHEY and CDR2 SVGAGI. Trimming shortened V by 6 bases and J by 8 bases, and 22 bases separated the two germline ends. This chain's CDR3 is CASSSGWTDPTGYTF. The CDR3 coding sequence is TGTGCCAGCAGCTCAGGTTGGACCGATCCAACGGGCTACACCTTC.